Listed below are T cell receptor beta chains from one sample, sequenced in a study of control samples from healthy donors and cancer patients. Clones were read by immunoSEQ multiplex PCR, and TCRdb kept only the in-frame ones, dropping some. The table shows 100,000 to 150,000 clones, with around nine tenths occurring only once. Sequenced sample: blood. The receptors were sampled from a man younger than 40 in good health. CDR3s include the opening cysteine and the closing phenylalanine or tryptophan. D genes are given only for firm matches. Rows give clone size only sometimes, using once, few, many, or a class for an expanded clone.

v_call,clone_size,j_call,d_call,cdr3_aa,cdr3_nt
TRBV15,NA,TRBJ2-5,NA,CATSRTRNQETQYF,TGTGCCACCAGCAGGACACGGAACCAAGAGACCCAGTACTTC
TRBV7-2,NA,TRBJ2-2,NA,CASSLQGNANTGELFF,TGTGCCAGCAGCCTTCAGGGAAATGCGAACACCGGGGAGCTGTTTTTT
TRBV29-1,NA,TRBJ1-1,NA,CSVILRLVGVGAFF,TGCAGCGTAATACTGCGACTTGTAGGAGTCGGAGCTTTCTTT
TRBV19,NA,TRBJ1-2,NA,CASSIGGAGGYTF,TGTGCCAGTAGTATAGGGGGGGCTGGCGGCTACACCTTC
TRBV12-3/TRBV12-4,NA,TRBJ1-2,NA,CASSPGAGYTF,TGTGCCAGCAGCCCAGGGGCTGGCTACACCTTC
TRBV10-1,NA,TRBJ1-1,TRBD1,CASRKDRGSTEAFF,TGCGCCAGCCGGAAGGACAGGGGAAGCACTGAAGCTTTCTTT
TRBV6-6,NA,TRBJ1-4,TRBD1,CASSQGQVYEKLFF,TGTGCCAGCAGTCAGGGACAGGTATATGAAAAACTGTTTTTT
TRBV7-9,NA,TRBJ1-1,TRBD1,CASSFQQGANTEAFF,TGTGCCAGCAGCTTCCAACAGGGGGCGAACACTGAAGCTTTCTTT
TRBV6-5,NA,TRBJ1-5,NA,CASSPPGQPQHF,TGTGCCAGCAGTCCCCCAGGGCAGCCCCAGCATTTT
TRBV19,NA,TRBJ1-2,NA,CASSMGRLYGYTF,TGTGCCAGTAGTATGGGACGGTTATATGGCTACACCTTC
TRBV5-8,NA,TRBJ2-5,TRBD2,CASSLARLAEVGTQYF,TGTGCCAGCAGCTTGGCGCGACTAGCGGAAGTAGGGACCCAGTACTTC
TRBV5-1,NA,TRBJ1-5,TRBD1,CASSAGTGNQPQHF,TGCGCCAGCAGCGCAGGGACAGGCAATCAGCCCCAGCATTTT
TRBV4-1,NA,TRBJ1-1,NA,CASSQDNGDFTEAFF,TGCGCCAGCAGCCAAGATAACGGGGATTTTACTGAAGCTTTCTTT
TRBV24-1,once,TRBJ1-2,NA,CATSDSARGAQVGYTF,TGTGCCACCAGTGATTCGGCGCGGGGGGCGCAGGTTGGCTACACCTTC
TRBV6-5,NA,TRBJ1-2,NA,CASRREGSDGYTF,TGTGCCAGCAGGAGGGAGGGAAGCGATGGCTACACCTTC
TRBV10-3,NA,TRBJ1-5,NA,CAISAGGNNQPQHF,TGTGCCATCAGTGCAGGAGGAAACAATCAGCCCCAGCATTTT
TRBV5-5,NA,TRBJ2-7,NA,CASSKPDRRHWEYF,TGTGCCAGCAGCAAACCTGATAGGAGGCATTGGGAGTACTTC
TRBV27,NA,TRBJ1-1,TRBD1,CASSLSTGANTEAFF,TGTGCCAGCAGTTTAAGCACAGGGGCGAACACTGAAGCTTTCTTT
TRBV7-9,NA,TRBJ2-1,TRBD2,CASSLMSSGGEHEQFF,TGTGCCAGCAGCTTAATGTCTAGCGGGGGGGAGCATGAGCAGTTCTTC
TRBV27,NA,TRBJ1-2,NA,CASSLGPSTNYGYTF,TGTGCCAGCAGTTTAGGACCGTCGACTAACTATGGCTACACCTTC
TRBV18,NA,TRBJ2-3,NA,CASSPPGSWDTDTQYF,TGTGCCAGCTCACCACCGGGCAGTTGGGACACAGATACGCAGTATTTT
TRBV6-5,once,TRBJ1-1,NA,CASSYSPGTTEAFF,TGTGCCAGCAGTTACTCTCCAGGGACCACTGAAGCTTTCTTT
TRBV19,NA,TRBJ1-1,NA,CASISAVGNTEAFF,TGTGCCAGTATATCGGCAGTCGGGAACACTGAAGCTTTCTTT
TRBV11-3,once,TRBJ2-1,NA,CASSFAGNSGEQFF,TGTGCCAGCAGCTTCGCGGGGAATTCCGGGGAGCAGTTCTTC
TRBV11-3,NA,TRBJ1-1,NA,CASSVTGKTEAFF,TGTGCCAGCAGTGTAACAGGGAAAACTGAAGCTTTCTTT
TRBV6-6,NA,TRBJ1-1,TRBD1,CASSNSGTGTAEAFF,TGTGCCAGCAGTAACTCCGGGACAGGGACGGCTGAAGCTTTCTTT
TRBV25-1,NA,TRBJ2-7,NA,CASSVVHEQYF,TGTGCCAGCAGTGTGGTCCACGAGCAGTACTTC
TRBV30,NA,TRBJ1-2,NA,CAWTLRTPYGYTF,TGTGCCTGGACCCTGAGGACACCTTATGGCTACACCTTC
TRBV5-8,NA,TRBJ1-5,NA,CASSLRYSNQPQHF,TGTGCCAGCAGCTTGAGGTATAGCAATCAGCCCCAGCATTTT
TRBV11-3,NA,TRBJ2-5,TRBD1,CASSFGTGRQETQYF,TGTGCCAGCAGCTTTGGGACAGGACGCCAAGAGACCCAGTACTTC
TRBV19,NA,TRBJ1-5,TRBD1,CASRDRDQPQHF,TGTGCCAGTAGGGACAGGGATCAGCCCCAGCATTTT
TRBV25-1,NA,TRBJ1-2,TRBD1,CASSAGGIGYTF,TGTGCCAGCAGCGCAGGGGGCATCGGCTACACCTTC
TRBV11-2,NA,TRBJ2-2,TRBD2,CASSLEGGNGELFF,TGTGCCAGCAGCTTAGAGGGAGGGAACGGGGAGCTGTTTTTT
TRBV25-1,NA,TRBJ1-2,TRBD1,CASSEDPQGAYQFYGYTF,TGTGCCAGCAGTGAGGACCCACAGGGGGCTTACCAATTCTATGGCTACACCTTC
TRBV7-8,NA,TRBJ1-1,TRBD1,CASSLVRAQGSDEAFF,TGTGCCAGCAGCTTAGTAAGAGCACAGGGGTCGGATGAAGCTTTCTTT
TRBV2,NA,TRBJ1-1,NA,CASNLQGSQNTEAFF,TGTGCCAGCAACCTACAGGGCTCACAAAACACTGAAGCTTTCTTT
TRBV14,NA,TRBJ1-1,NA,CASSPSWGGEAFF,TGTGCCAGCAGCCCCTCCTGGGGAGGCGAAGCTTTCTTT
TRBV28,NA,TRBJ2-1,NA,CASSLSSEQFF,TGTGCCAGCAGTTTATCGAGTGAGCAGTTCTTC
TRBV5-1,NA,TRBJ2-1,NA,CASSLEWQGSSNEQFF,TGCGCCAGCAGCTTGGAATGGCAGGGATCCTCCAATGAGCAGTTCTTC
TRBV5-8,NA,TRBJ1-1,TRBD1,CASSPWGQDTEAFF,TGTGCCAGCAGCCCCTGGGGACAGGACACTGAAGCTTTCTTT
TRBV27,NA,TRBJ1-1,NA,CASSLSWELREAFF,TGTGCCAGCAGTTTATCGTGGGAACTACGTGAAGCTTTCTTT
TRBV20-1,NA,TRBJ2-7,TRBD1,CSASIQGARGEQYF,TGCAGTGCTAGTATACAGGGGGCGCGAGGAGAGCAGTACTTC
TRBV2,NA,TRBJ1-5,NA,CASSERGAGGVGQPQHF,TGTGCCAGCAGTGAAAGGGGTGCGGGAGGGGTTGGTCAGCCCCAGCATTTT
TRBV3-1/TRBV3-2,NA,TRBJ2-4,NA,CASSQLGSRDIQYF,TGTGCCAGCAGCCAACTGGGGAGTCGGGACATTCAGTACTTC
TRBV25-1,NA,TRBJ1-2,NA,CASSETGKRDGYTF,TGTGCCAGCAGTGAAACGGGAAAAAGAGATGGCTACACCTTC
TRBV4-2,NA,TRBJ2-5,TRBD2,CASSQGATSGGGETQYF,TGTGCCAGCAGCCAAGGTGCTACTAGCGGGGGTGGAGAGACCCAGTACTTC
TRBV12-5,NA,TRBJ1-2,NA,CASARGVFGYTF,TGTGCTAGTGCCCGGGGGGTTTTTGGCTACACCTTC
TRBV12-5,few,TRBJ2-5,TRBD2,CASGGLALGETQYF,TGTGCTAGTGGTGGACTAGCCCTAGGGGAGACCCAGTACTTC